This entry lists 8 T cell receptor beta chains sequenced from one sample in a study of CD8 T cells in ankylosing spondylitis (dated by TCRdb to between 2016 and 2019). What the work shows at the level of the full study, not this receptor alone: A TCR beta motif of several highly homologous amino acid variants appeared characteristic of blood from ankylosing spondylitis patients.

The antigens these receptors bind are not known. Library preparation employed 5' RACE. These reads were obtained on an Illumina HiSeq 2500. TCRdb passed the public sequencing reads through fastp at Q25 and MiXCR, retaining productive beta sequences. Each entry merges the rows of one CDR3 protein and shows their most common DNA and genes. Recorded for this sample are 500,000 to 650,000 distinct CDR3 sequences; approximately 5% of them occurred a single time. The ten largest clones capture roughly 3.5% of the sample. Sequencing input: blood, either unsorted or a sorted T cell fraction (not recorded which). All receptors come from a male donor with ankylosing spondylitis.

This clonotype came up many times. The rearrangement joins TRBV7-2 to TRBJ1-2; D is ambiguous. Trimming left V 2 bases short and J 5 bases short, with 18 bases between. Germline CDR1 is SGHTA and CDR2 is FQGNSA. This CDR3 has 16 residues. The CDR3 nucleotides are TGTGCCAGCAGCTTATTTAAGGGCTCGACGGTGTATGGCTACACCTTC. It encodes CASSLFKGSTVYGYTF.

This clonotype came up many times. The chain links TRBV15 to TRBJ1-2; no clear D gene. V was cut by 5 bases and J by 12 bases, with 19 bases left in between. Looked up from germline, CDR1 is LNHNV and CDR2 is YYDKDF (reference sequence). This CDR3 contains 13 residues. Here the CDR3 reads CATSSSRTASNTF. The CDR3 nucleotides are TGTGCCACCAGCTCGAGTAGGACCGCCTCAAACACCTTC.

This clonotype occurred a few times. This chain joins TRBV6-5 and TRBJ1-4, with D perhaps matching TRBD1 (5 bases). The V and J ends lost 0 bases and 0 bases respectively, with 11 bases between them. The CDR3 sequence is 17 residues long. Germline assignment: CDR1 MNHEY and CDR2 SVGAGI. As DNA, the CDR3 is TGTGCCAGCAGTTACTCTGTGGGGGGGGCAACTAATGAAAAACTGTTTTTT. It encodes CASSYSVGGATNEKLFF.

In this sample, this clonotype turned up many times. The chain has TRBV18 and TRBJ2-1; either TRBD1 or TRBD2 may fit D (5 bases each). The CDR3 sequence is 16 residues long. From germline, CDR1 is KGHSH and CDR2 LQKENI. Trimming left V 1 base short and J 3 bases short, with 13 bases between. CDR3 in amino acids: CASSPQRDGYYNEQFF. CDR3 coding DNA: TGTGCCAGCTCACCACAAAGGGACGGGTACTACAATGAGCAGTTCTTC.

This clonotype was recorded at least ten times. This chain connects TRBV20-1 to TRBJ2-5; TRBD2 matches 11 bases. CDR3 size: 14 residues. V trimming: 4 bases; J trimming: 3 bases; junction bases outside the gene matches: 4. Germline V CDR1 and CDR2: DFQATT, SNEGSKA (reference sequence). Here the CDR3 reads CSAITSGGEETQYF. In DNA, the CDR3 is TGCAGTGCTATCACTAGCGGGGGCGAAGAGACCCAGTACTTC.

This clonotype was seen ten or more times. This chain joins TRBV3-1 and TRBJ1-1; no firm D call. The CDR3 spans 13 residues. V dropped 4 bases and J dropped 1 base, with 7 bases sitting between them. The germline CDR1 and CDR2 sequences are LGHDT and YNNKEL (reference sequence). CDR3 nucleotide sequence: TGTGCCAGCAGCCTCTTCAGGAACACTGAAGCTTTCTTT. This codes for CASSLFRNTEAFF. Full variable domain (outside the CDR3, taken from reference TRBV3-1 and TRBJ1-1): DTAVSQTPKYLVTQMGNDKSIKCEQNLGHDTMYWYKQDSKKFLKIMFSYNNKELIINETVPNRFSPKSPDKAHLNLHINSLELGDSAVYFCASSLFRNTEAFFGQGTRLTVV.

This clonotype turned up a few times. The genes are TRBV19 and TRBJ1-1, with a possible D match to TRBD1 (5 bases). CDR3 length equals 13 residues. V was cut by 5 bases and J by 4 bases, with 11 bases left in between. Germline V lookup: CDR1 LNHDA, CDR2 SQIVND (reference sequence). The CDR3 reads CASSSRGSTEAFF. The CDR3 region has the DNA TGTGCCAGTAGTTCGAGGGGCAGCACTGAAGCTTTCTTT.

This clonotype was seen ten or more times. The V gene is TRBV4-3, the J gene TRBJ2-3, with 8 bases fitting TRBD2. The CDR3 is 15 amino acids. J gave up 1 base and V 4 bases, and 4 bases lay outside the gene matches. Germline V gene data show CDR1 as LGHNA and CDR2 as YSLEER. CDR3 region: CASSRMTSGTDTQYF. The DNA for the CDR3 is TGCGCCAGCAGCCGCATGACTAGCGGCACAGATACGCAGTATTTT.